This entry lists 10 T cell receptor beta chains sequenced from one sample in a study of monozygotic twins with inflammatory bowel disease. TCRdb re-called the 5' RACE reads, yielding one record per CDR3 amino acid sequence without DNA. The sample includes around 400,000 distinct CDR3 sequences. Material: blood. These receptors all come from a human donor with ulcerative colitis or Crohn's disease, or a healthy co-twin of an affected twin (not recorded which).

This sequence joins TRBV6-5 and TRBJ1-6. CDR3 size: 14 residues. Looked up from germline, CDR1 is MNHEY and CDR2 is SVGAGI. The CDR3 reads CASSYFPLKSPLHF.

The V gene is TRBV28, the J gene TRBJ2-5; TCRdb calls TRBD2, which cannot be checked without DNA. The germline CDR1 and CDR2 sequences are MDHEN and SYDVKM. This CDR3 is 16 amino acids long. The CDR3 region is CASSSGTSGSRETQYF.

This rearrangement joins TRBV5-4 to TRBJ1-1. CDR3 length: 14 amino acids. Germline lookup yields CDR1 SGHNT and CDR2 YYREEE (reference sequence). The chain's CDR3 is CASSLGEPNTEAFF.

The rearrangement links TRBV3-1 to TRBJ1-1; TCRdb's D call, TRBD1, is unchecked because there is no DNA. The germline CDR1 and CDR2 sequences are LGHDT and YNNKEL (reference sequence). The CDR3 is 15 residues long. The CDR3 here is CASSQSGTLNTEAFF.

CDR3 sequence: CASSPQGGSIYEQYF. This chain uses TRBV28 with TRBJ2-7; TCRdb proposes TRBD1, but this gene call is untestable without DNA. Germline CDR1 MDHEN, CDR2 SYDVKM. The CDR3 length is 15 residues.

The chain is built from TRBV30 and TRBJ1-1; TCRdb's D gene call, TRBD1, goes unchecked for lack of DNA. Per the germline V gene, CDR1 is GTSNPN and CDR2 is SVGIG (reference sequence). The CDR3 is 11 amino acids. CDR3 amino acids: CAWRGDLEAFF. Full variable domain (rest looked up from reference TRBV30 and TRBJ1-1): SQTIHQWPATLVQPVGSPLSLECTVEGTSNPNLYWYRQAAGRGLQLLFYSVGIGQISSEVPQNLSASRPQDRQFILSSKKLLLSDSGFYLCAWRGDLEAFFGQGTRLTVV.

The V call is TRBV3-1, the J call TRBJ2-6; there is no DNA to check the TCRdb D call of TRBD1. Germline V lookup: CDR1 LGHDT, CDR2 YNNKEL (reference sequence). The CDR3 sequence is 22 residues long. CDR3 region: CASSQEAARKQGVLAWANVLTF.

V and J are TRBV4-2 and TRBJ2-7; the D call of TRBD1 rests on TCRdb alone, since no DNA is present to check it. Germline V CDR1 and CDR2: LGHNA, YNFKEQ. The CDR3 length is 15 residues. The CDR3 loop is CASSHQTGGEYEQYF.

This chain joins TRBV28 and TRBJ2-5; TCRdb outputs TRBD2, but without DNA this stays unchecked. The CDR3 is 15 residues long. Germline-derived CDR1 and CDR2 are MDHEN and SYDVKM. This CDR3 reads CASSFRSSFQETQYF.

The chain uses TRBV7-9 and TRBJ2-2; absent DNA, TCRdb's TRBD2 call cannot be checked. CDR1 is SEHNR and CDR2 is FQNEAQ in the germline V gene (reference sequence). The CDR3 runs 16 residues. The CDR3 spells CASSLASLAGAGELFF.